The clone carrying this T cell receptor (beta chain) was seen ten or more times. The antigen is undetermined. Deletions cut 6 bases from V and 4 bases from J, with 18 bases between. The germline gives CDR1 DFQATT, CDR2 SNEGSKA (reference sequence). The CDR3 contains 14 residues. UMIs and a universal primer site were added when TCR cDNA was made by 5'RACE template switching. TCRdb re-called the 5' RACE reads with MiXCR, one entry per CDR3 protein. The sample carries some 300,000 distinct CDR3 sequences, about 10% recorded once. These data come from a study of T cells after yellow fever vaccination. The overall study: Preparation used SMART-Seq v4 Ultra Low Input for the low-cell-number fractions. General study points: Relatively few clonotypes were ones that appeared in both CD4 and CD8 compartments. Although the secondary response was weaker, it peaked faster, at day 5 versus 15.

This sequence joins TRBV20-1 and TRBJ2-5, with a possible D match to TRBD1 (6 bases). The receptor was isolated from a man aged 18 to 29 who received the YFV17D yellow fever vaccine. Sample: CD4+ T cells sorted from PBMCs, taken 5 days after the yellow fever booster vaccination. Written as DNA, the CDR3 is TGCAGTGCACGACTTGGGGGCCCGGTAGAGACCCAGTACTTC. It is translated as CSARLGGPVETQYF.